This T cell receptor (beta chain) was recovered during a study of graft-versus-host responses after intestinal transplantation. As for the study in general: The recipients all started with anti-thymocyte globulin induction and then took tacrolimus and steroids for around three years. Study observations and caveats: Investigators detected GvH clones in recipient marrow, with some emerging earlier in ileum or blood.

Only in-frame clones appear in the TCRdb table, and some are missing; sequencing was by immunoSEQ multiplex PCR. This table has some 22,000 clones, roughly 90% appearing once. As regards this clone: Its specificity is unknown.

V lost 9 bases to trimming and J lost 0 bases, with 23 bases between them. The V gene's germline CDR1 is LNHDA and CDR2 SQIVND (reference sequence). The CDR3 is made up of 17 amino acids. This receptor was taken from a human patient who received an intestinal transplant, so some T cells may come from the graft donor. The gene calls are TRBV19 and TRBJ1-2; D may be TRBD1 (5 bases). The sequences come from PBMCs, collected just under 40 days after intestinal transplant. CDR3 residues: CASPEGPSLPTNYGYTF. The CDR3 DNA reads TGTGCCAGCCCTGAGGGACCGTCCCTCCCCACTAACTATGGCTACACCTTC.